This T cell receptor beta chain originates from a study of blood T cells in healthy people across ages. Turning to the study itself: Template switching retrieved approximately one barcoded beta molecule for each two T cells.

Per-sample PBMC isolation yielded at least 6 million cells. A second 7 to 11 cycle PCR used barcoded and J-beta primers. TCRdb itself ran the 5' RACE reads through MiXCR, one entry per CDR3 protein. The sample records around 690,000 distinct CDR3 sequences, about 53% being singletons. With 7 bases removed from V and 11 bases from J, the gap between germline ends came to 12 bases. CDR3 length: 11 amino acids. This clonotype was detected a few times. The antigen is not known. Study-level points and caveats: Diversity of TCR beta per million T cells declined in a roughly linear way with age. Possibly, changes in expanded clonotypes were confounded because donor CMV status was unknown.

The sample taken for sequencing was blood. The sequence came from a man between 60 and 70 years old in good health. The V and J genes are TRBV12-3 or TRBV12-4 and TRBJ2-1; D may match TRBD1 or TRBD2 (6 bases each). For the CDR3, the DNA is TGTGCCAGCAATCCTGGGGGGCAGCAGTTCTTC. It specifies CASNPGGQQFF.